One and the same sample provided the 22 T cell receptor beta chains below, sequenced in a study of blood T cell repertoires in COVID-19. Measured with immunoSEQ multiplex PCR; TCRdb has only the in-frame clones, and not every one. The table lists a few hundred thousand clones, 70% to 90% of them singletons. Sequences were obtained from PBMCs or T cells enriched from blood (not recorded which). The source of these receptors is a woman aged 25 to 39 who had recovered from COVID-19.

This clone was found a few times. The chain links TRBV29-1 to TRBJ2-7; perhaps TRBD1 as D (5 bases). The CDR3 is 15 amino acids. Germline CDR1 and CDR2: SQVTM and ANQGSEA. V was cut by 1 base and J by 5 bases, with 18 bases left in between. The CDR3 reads CSVEVKWGRANEQYF. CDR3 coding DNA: TGCAGCGTTGAAGTGAAGTGGGGCAGGGCAAACGAGCAGTACTTC.

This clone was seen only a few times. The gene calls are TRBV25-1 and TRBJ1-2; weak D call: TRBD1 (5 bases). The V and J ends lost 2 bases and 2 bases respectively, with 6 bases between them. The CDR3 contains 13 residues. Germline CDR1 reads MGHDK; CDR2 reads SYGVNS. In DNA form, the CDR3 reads TGTGCCAGCAGTGAAGGGGCAAACTATGGCTACACCTTC. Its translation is CASSEGANYGYTF.

CDR3 sequence: CASSQDAVSNQPQHF. The CDR3 bases are TGCGCCAGCAGCCAAGACGCAGTAAGCAATCAGCCCCAGCATTTT. The J gene is TRBJ1-5, the V gene TRBV4-1; D is uncertain. Germline V gene sequence: CDR1 MGHRA, CDR2 YSYEKL. The CDR3 has 15 residues. The V end lost 0 bases, the J end lost 1 base, and 7 bases lay between the germline ends.

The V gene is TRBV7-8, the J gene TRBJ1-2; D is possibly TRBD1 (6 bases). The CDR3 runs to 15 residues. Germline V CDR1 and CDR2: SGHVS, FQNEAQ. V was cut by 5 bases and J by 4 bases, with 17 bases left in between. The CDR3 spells CASSPRPGTLYGYTF. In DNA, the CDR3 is TGTGCCAGCAGCCCCCGTCCCGGGACACTCTATGGCTACACCTTC.

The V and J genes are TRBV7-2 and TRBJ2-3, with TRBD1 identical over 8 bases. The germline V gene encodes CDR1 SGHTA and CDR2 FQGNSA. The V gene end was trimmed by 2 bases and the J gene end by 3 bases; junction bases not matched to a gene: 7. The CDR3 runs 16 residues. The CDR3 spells CASSLRGQGRTDTQYF. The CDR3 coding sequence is TGTGCCAGCAGCTTACGTGGACAGGGCCGGACAGATACGCAGTATTTT.

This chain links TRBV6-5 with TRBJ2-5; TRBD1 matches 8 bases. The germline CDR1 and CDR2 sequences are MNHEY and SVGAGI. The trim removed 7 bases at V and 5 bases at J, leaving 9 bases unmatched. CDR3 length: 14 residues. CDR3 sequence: CASNQGARAETQYF. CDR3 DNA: TGTGCCAGCAACCAGGGGGCGCGGGCCGAGACCCAGTACTTC.

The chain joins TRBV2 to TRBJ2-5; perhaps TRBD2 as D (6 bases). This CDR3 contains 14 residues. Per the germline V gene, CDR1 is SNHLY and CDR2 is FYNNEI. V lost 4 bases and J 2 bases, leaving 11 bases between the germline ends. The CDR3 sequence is CASSASGLQETQYF. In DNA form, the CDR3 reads TGTGCCAGCAGTGCGAGCGGGCTGCAAGAGACCCAGTACTTC.

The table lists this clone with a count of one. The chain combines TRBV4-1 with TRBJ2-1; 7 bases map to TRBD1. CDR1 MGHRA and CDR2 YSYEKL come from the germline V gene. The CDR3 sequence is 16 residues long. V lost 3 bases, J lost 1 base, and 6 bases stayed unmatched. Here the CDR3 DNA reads TGCGCCAGCAGCCATCCTACAGGGGCATCCTACAATGAGCAGTTCTTC. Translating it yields CASSHPTGASYNEQFF.

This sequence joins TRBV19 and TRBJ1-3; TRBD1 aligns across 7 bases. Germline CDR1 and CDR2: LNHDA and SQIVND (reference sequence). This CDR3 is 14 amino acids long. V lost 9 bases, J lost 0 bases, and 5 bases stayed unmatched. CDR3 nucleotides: TGTGCCAGCTCCGACAGGGACTCTGGAAACACCATATATTTT. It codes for CASSDRDSGNTIYF.

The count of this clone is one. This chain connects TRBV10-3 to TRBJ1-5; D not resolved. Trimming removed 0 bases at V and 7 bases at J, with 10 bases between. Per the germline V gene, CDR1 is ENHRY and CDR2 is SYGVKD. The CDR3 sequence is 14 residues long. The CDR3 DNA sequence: TGTGCCATCAGTGAGTCGACGGGAAACCAGCCCCAGCATTTT. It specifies CAISESTGNQPQHF.

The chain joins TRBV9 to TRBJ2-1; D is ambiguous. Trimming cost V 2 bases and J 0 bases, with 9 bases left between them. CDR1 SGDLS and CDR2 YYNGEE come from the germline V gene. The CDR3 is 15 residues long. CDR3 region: CASSVTSSSYNEQFF. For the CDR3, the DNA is TGTGCCAGCAGCGTGACTTCCAGCTCCTACAATGAGCAGTTCTTC.

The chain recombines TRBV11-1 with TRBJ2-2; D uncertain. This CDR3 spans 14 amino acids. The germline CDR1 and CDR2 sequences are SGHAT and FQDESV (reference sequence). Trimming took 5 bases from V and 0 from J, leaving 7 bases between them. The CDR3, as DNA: TGTGCCAGCAGCGGCTCAGCGAACACCGGGGAGCTGTTTTTT. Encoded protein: CASSGSANTGELFF.

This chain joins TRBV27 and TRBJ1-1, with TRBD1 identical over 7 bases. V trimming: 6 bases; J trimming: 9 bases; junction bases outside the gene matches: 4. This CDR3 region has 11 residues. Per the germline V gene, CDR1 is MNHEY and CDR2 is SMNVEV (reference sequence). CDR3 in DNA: TGTGCCAGCAGGACGACAGGGAAAGCTTTCTTT. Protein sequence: CASRTTGKAFF.

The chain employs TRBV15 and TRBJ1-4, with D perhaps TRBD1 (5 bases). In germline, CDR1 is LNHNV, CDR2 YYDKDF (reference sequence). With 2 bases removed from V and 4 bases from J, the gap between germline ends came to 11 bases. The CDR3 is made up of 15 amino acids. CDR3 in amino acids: CATSRSGGVNEKLFF. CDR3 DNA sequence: TGTGCCACCAGCAGAAGTGGAGGGGTTAATGAAAAACTGTTTTTT.

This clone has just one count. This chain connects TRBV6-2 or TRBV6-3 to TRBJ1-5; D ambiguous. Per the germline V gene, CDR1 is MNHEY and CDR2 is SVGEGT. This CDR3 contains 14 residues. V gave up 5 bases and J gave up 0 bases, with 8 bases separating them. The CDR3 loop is CASSPAVSNQPQHF. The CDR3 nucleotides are TGTGCCAGCAGTCCCGCGGTTAGCAATCAGCCCCAGCATTTT.

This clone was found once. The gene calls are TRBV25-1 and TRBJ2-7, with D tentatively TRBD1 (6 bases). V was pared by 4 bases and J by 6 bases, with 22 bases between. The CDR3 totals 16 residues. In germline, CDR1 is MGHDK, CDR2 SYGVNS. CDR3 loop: CASSALSVVRGAEQYF. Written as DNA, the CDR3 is TGTGCCAGCAGTGCCCTTTCGGTTGTCAGGGGAGCCGAGCAGTACTTC.

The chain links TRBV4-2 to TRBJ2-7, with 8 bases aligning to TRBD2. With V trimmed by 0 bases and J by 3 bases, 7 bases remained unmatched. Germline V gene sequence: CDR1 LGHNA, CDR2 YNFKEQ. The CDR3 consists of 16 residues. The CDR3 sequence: CASSQEFTSGNYEQYF. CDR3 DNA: TGTGCCAGCAGCCAAGAATTCACTAGCGGTAACTACGAGCAGTACTTC.

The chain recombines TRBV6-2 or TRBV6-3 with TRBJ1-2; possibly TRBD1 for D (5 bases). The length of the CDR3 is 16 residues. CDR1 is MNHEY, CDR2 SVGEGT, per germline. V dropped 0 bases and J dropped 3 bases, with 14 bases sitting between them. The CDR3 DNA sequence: TGTGCCAGCAGTTACTCGGCCCTTCTGGGGCACTATGGCTACACCTTC. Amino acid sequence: CASSYSALLGHYGYTF.

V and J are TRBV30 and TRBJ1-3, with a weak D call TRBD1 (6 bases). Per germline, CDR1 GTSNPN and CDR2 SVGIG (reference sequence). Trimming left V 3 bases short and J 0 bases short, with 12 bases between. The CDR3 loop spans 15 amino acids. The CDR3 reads CAWSRDMNSGNTIYF. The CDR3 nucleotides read TGTGCCTGGAGCCGGGACATGAACTCTGGAAACACCATATATTTT.

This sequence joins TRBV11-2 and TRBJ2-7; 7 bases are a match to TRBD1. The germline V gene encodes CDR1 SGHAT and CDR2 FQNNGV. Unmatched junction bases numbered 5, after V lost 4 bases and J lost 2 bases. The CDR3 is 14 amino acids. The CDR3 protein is CASSSNRGPYEQYF. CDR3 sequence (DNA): TGTGCCAGCAGCTCCAACAGGGGACCCTACGAGCAGTACTTC.

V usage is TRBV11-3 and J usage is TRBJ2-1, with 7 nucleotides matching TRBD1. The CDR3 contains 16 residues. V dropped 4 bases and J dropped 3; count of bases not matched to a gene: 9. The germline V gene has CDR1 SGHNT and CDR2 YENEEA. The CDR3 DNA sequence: TGTGCCAGCAGCTCCTTTTCGGGACAGCACTACAATGAGCAGTTCTTC. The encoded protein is CASSSFSGQHYNEQFF.

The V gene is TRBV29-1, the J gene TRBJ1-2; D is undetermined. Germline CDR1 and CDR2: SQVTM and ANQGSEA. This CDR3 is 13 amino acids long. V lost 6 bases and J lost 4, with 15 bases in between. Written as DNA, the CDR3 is TGCAGCGTCGTTTTGGACTCTCCCTATGGCTACACCTTC. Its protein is CSVVLDSPYGYTF.